This TCR beta chain was sequenced for a study of CD8 T cells in Susac syndrome. Whole-study context: Active disease was present in over 5 of the sequenced Susac syndrome patients, whereas roughly 8 of them were in remission. Blood was drawn from Susac syndrome patients while they were therapy-naive, on corticosteroids, or on intravenous immunoglobulin alone. Findings and caveats of the study: Regarding the TCR sequencing and HLA analysis, the study admitted that a relatively small number of individuals were involved.

With random hexamers, reverse transcription was performed on about 0.45 to 1 ug of RNA. Multiplex PCR with immunoSEQ amplified the TCR beta CDR3 across 54 Vbeta and 13 Jbeta. Using its own MiXCR run on the immunoSEQ multiplex PCR reads, TCRdb lists one record per CDR3 protein. The sample lists about 180,000 distinct CDR3 sequences, roughly 94% occurring once. A note on this clonotype: What it binds is not known.

Input material: CD4+ T cells from PBMCs. The receptor's source is a human donor with Susac syndrome.

The CDR3 DNA follows: TGTGCCAGCAGCCAAGTCGGACAGGAAGAGACCCAGTACTTC. This translates into CASSQVGQEETQYF. This sequence joins TRBV3-1 and TRBJ2-5; TRBD1 matches at 7 bases. J gave up 3 bases and V 1 base, and 2 bases lay outside the gene matches. CDR1 LGHDT and CDR2 YNNKEL come from the germline V gene (reference sequence). This CDR3 has 14 amino acids.